These T cell receptor beta chains were read from a single sample in a study of shared clonotypes between healthy human individuals. The data were produced by immunoSEQ multiplex PCR, yet TCRdb's version contains in-frame clones alone and is incomplete. The data show some 530,000 clones, around four fifths seen once. The sample comprised PBMCs. The origin of the receptors is a woman aged 40 to 55 in good health. Some clones in this sample may be carry-over from other donors' samples. Each CDR3 is given with its conserved first and last residue. The D gene is left open where the match is weak. The listing skips clone size in some rows; elsewhere it reads once, few, many or a size class.

abundance	j_gene	v_gene	d_gene	CDR3aa	CDR3nt
.	TRBJ2-7	TRBV19	.	CASSQQASYEQYF	TGTGCCAGTAGCCAACAGGCCTCCTACGAGCAGTACTTC
once	TRBJ2-1	TRBV15	.	CATSKASAYNEQFF	TGTGCCACCAGTAAAGCTAGCGCTTACAATGAGCAGTTCTTC
.	TRBJ2-1	TRBV28	TRBD1	CASQPGQGNNEQFF	TGTGCCAGCCAGCCGGGACAGGGAAACAATGAGCAGTTCTTC
.	TRBJ1-2	TRBV30	.	CAFTQGSRGYTF	TGTGCCTTCACTCAGGGTTCACGTGGCTACACCTTC
.	TRBJ1-2	TRBV18	TRBD1	CASSPRGQGSYGYTF	TGTGCCAGCTCACCAAGAGGACAGGGTTCCTATGGCTACACCTTC
.	TRBJ2-5	TRBV10-3	.	CAISATGGVYQETQYF	TGTGCCATCAGTGCTACGGGGGGCGTGTACCAAGAGACCCAGTACTTC
.	TRBJ2-3	TRBV27	TRBD2	CASSLTSAAGTDTQYF	TGTGCCAGCAGTCTAACTAGCGCTGCTGGCACAGATACGCAGTATTTT
few	TRBJ2-3	TRBV6-5	.	CASSYSLSDATDTQYF	TGTGCCAGCAGTTACTCCTTATCTGATGCCACAGATACGCAGTATTTT
.	TRBJ2-7	TRBV2	TRBD1	CASSAGGSEQYF	TGTGCCAGCAGTGCAGGGGGTAGCGAGCAGTACTTC
.	TRBJ2-3	TRBV11-2	.	CASSLGTDTQYF	TGTGCCAGCAGCCTAGGCACAGATACGCAGTATTTT
.	TRBJ1-2	TRBV18	.	CASSPFVGKTYGYTF	TGTGCCAGCTCACCCTTCGTGGGGAAAACCTATGGCTACACCTTC
.	TRBJ2-2	TRBV5-1	.	CASSLDGGHDTGELFF	TGCGCCAGCAGCTTGGATGGGGGGCATGACACCGGGGAGCTGTTTTTT
.	TRBJ1-1	TRBV7-9	TRBD1	CASSHHRGYMNTEAFF	TGTGCCAGCAGCCATCACAGGGGGTACATGAACACTGAAGCTTTCTTT
once	TRBJ2-5	TRBV28	TRBD1	CASSFRGRETQYF	TGTGCCAGCAGTTTCAGGGGGCGGGAGACCCAGTACTTC
.	TRBJ1-5	TRBV7-9	.	CASSRDRNQPQHF	TGTGCCAGCAGCCGGGACCGTAATCAGCCCCAGCATTTT
.	TRBJ2-2	TRBV4-1	TRBD2	CASSQVRAGVNTGELFF	TGCGCCAGCAGCCAAGTTCGGGCGGGAGTGAACACCGGGGAGCTGTTTTTT
.	TRBJ2-7	TRBV4-1	.	CASSRPLQSNEQYF	TGCGCCAGCAGCCGTCCCTTACAGAGTAACGAGCAGTACTTC
.	TRBJ2-5	TRBV13	.	CASFGGEVTETQYF	TGTGCCAGCTTCGGGGGAGAAGTAACGGAGACCCAGTACTTC
.	TRBJ2-7	TRBV7-9	.	CASSLSSRAYEQYF	TGTGCCAGCAGCTTATCTAGCAGGGCCTACGAGCAGTACTTC
.	TRBJ2-7	TRBV28	.	CASSLGSYEQYF	TGTGCCAGCAGTTTAGGGTCCTACGAGCAGTACTTC
.	TRBJ2-7	TRBV28	TRBD2	CASSLGTSGSSFVRRYAQYF	TGTGCCAGCAGCCTAGGGACTAGCGGGAGTAGTTTCGTTCGCAGGTACGCGCAGTACTTC
.	TRBJ2-2	TRBV27	TRBD2	CASSWREGTGELFF	TGTGCCAGCAGTTGGCGGGAGGGCACCGGGGAGCTGTTTTTT